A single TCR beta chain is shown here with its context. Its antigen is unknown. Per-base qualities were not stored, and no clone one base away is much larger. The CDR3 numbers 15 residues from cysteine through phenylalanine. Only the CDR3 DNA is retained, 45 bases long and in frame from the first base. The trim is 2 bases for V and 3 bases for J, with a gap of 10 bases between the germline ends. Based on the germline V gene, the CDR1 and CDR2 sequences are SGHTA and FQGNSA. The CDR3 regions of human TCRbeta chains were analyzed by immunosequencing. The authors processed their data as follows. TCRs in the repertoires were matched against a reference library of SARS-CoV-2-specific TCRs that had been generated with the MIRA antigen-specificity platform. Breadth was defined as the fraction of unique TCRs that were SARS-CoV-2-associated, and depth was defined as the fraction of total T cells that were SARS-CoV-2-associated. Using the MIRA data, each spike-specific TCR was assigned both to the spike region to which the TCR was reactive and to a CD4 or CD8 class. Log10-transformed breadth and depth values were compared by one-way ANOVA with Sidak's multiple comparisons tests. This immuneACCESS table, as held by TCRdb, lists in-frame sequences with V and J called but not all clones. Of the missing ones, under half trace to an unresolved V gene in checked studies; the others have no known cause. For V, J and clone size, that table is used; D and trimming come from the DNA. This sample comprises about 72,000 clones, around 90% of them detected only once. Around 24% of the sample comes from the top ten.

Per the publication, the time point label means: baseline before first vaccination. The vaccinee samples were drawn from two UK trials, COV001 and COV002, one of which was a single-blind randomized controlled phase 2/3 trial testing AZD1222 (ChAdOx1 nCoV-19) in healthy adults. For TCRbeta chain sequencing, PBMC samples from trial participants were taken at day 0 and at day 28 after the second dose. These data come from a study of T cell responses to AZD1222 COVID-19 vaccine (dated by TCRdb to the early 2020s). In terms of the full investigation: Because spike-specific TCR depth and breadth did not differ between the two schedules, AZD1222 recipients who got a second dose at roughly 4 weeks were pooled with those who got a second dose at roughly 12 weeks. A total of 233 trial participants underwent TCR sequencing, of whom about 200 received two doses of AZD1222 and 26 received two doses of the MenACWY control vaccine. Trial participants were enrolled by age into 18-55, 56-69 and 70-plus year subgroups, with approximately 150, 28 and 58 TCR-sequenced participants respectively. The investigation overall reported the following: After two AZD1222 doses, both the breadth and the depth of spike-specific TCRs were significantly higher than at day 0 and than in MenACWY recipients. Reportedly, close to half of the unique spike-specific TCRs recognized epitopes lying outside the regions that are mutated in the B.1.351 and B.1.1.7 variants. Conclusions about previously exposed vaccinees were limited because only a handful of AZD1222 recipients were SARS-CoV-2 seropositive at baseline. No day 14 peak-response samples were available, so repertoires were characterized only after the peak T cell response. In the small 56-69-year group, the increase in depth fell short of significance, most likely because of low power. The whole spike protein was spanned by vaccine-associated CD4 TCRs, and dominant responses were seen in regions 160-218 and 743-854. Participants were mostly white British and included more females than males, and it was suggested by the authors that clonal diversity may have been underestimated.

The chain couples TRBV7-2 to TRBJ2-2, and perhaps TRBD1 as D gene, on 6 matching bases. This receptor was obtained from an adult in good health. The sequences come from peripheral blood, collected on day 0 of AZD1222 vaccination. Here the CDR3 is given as CASSLYSGDTGELFF. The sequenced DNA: TGTGCCAGCAGCTTATATTCAGGGGACACCGGGGAGCTGTTTTTT.